These 12 T cell receptor beta chains share one sample of origin, sequenced in a study of T cells expressing NK-cell markers (dated by TCRdb to 2019 to 2021). Receptors were amplified or captured by 5' RACE. Sequencing was performed on an Illumina HiSeq 2000. The reads, reprocessed by TCRdb, yield one row per CDR3 protein sequence and no DNA. The sample table on file contains about 550,000 distinct CDR3 sequences. The leading ten clones occupy less than 4.5% of the sample. Sequenced sample: blood T cells: a sorted CD56 or NKG2C T cell subset, CD4+ or CD8+ T cells, or bulk PBMC T cells (not recorded which). Every receptor here comes from a man aged 18 to 29 in good health. Donor details come from another sample of the same person, matched by shared clones.

This chain links TRBV20-1 with TRBJ2-1. CDR3 length equals 12 residues. Germline V gene data show CDR1 as DFQATT and CDR2 as SNEGSKA (reference sequence). CDR3 protein: CSARAGTDEQFF.

V is TRBV12-3 or TRBV12-4 and J is TRBJ2-2; TCRdb's assignment of TRBD1 cannot be checked, as there is no DNA. The CDR3 is 15 residues long. The CDR3 sequence: CASTTTGLYTGELFF.

The CDR3 sequence: CASSPRPGQGGNEQFF. The chain employs TRBV18 and TRBJ2-1; as DNA is missing, the TRBD1 call by TCRdb cannot be tested. The CDR3 loop spans 16 amino acids. Germline CDR1 reads KGHSH; CDR2 reads LQKENI.

This chain uses TRBV25-1 with TRBJ2-5. The germline V gene has CDR1 MGHDK and CDR2 SYGVNS. This CDR3 contains 13 residues. CDR3 sequence reads: CASSESHVGTQYF.

The J gene is TRBJ2-1, the V gene TRBV12-3 or TRBV12-4; TCRdb's assignment of TRBD2 cannot be checked, as there is no DNA. The CDR3 runs to 15 residues. CDR3 sequence reads: CASSSRDSLKGEQFF.

The chain recombines TRBV7-9 with TRBJ2-2; the TRBD2 assignment by TCRdb is unverifiable without DNA. The CDR3 sequence is 16 residues long. Germline-derived CDR1 and CDR2 are SEHNR and FQNEAQ (reference sequence). CDR3 protein: CASSPRLAAPPGELFF.

The chain recombines TRBV29-1 with TRBJ2-1; the TRBD2 assignment by TCRdb is unverifiable without DNA. CDR1 SQVTM and CDR2 ANQGSEA come from the germline V gene. This CDR3 has 15 residues. CDR3 residues: CSVVGASGTYNEQFF.

The V and J genes are TRBV28 and TRBJ1-3; the D call from TCRdb, TRBD1, cannot be confirmed without DNA. CDR1 MDHEN and CDR2 SYDVKM come from the germline V gene. The CDR3 extends over 15 amino acids. The CDR3 region is CASSGGLRSGNTIYF.

The V call is TRBV4-2, the J call TRBJ2-1; lacking DNA, the TRBD2 call made by TCRdb goes unchecked. Germline CDR1 reads LGHNA; CDR2 reads YNFKEQ. The CDR3 is 17 amino acids. The CDR3 sequence: CASSQGSLAGEFNEQFF.

The chain is built from TRBV7-9 and TRBJ2-5; there is no DNA to check the TCRdb D call of TRBD1. The germline V gene encodes CDR1 SEHNR and CDR2 FQNEAQ (reference sequence). The CDR3 has 14 residues. The CDR3 protein is CASSLAGSRGTQYF.

The chain uses TRBV7-2 and TRBJ2-5; TCRdb's D call of TRBD1 is untestable without DNA. CDR1 and CDR2 from the germline V gene are SGHTA and FQGNSA. CDR3 length equals 16 residues. The CDR3 here is CASRKAGLGTKETQYF.

V is TRBV7-2 and J is TRBJ1-2; with no DNA, the TCRdb D assignment of TRBD1 cannot be verified. Germline assignment: CDR1 SGHTA and CDR2 FQGNSA. The CDR3 contains 14 residues. The CDR3 reads CASSPTGGSYGYTF.